The T cell receptor beta chain under discussion was sequenced for a study of shared clonotypes between healthy human individuals. Whole-study findings and limits: Richness estimates generally favored naive over memory subsets. Enrolling few donors narrowed the genetic and exposure-history diversity that was represented. In contrast to clonotypes shared by all four donors, non-shared clonotypes had lower generation probabilities.

On this clone itself: Its target is not known.

V lost 4 bases, J lost 7 bases, and 13 bases lay in between. This CDR3 is built from 13 residues. In germline, CDR1 is MNHEY, CDR2 SVGAGI. The assay was carried out at the deep level. Assay: immunoSEQ multiplex PCR; the TCRdb copy retains only in-frame clones and omits some. The sample lists 2,500,000 or so clones, approximately 94% occurring once. The TCR comes from a man in his late teens or twenties in good health. Some clones in this sample may be carry-over from other donors' samples. The chain couples TRBV6-5 to TRBJ2-5, with TRBD1 as a possible D gene (6 bases). Sequenced: naive CD4+ T cells from PBMCs. Sample subset: CD45RA+ positively selected. The CDR3 DNA is TGTGCCAGCAGTTTAAGACAGGCGGGGACCCAGTACTTC. This gives the protein CASSLRQAGTQYF.